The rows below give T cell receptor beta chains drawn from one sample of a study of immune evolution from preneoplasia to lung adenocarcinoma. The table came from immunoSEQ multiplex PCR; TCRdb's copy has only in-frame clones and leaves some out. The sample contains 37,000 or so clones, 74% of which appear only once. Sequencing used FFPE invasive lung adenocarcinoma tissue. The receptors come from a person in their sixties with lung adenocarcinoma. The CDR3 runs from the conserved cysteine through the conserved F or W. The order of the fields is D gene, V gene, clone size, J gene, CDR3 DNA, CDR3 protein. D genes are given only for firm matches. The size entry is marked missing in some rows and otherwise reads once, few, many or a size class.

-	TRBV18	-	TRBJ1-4	TGTGCCAGCTCACCTGGGACCGCTGGGGTTGGGAAACTGTTTTTT	CASSPGTAGVGKLFF
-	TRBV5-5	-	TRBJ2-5	TGTGCCAGCAGCTGGGGACTTTCAGAGACCCAGTACTTC	CASSWGLSETQYF
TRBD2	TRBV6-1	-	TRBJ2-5	TGTGCCAGCAGTCTCCGCGGACTAGTCGAGGAGACCCAGTACTTC	CASSLRGLVEETQYF
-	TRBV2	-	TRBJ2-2	TGTGCCAGCAGTGCCTCAGGGTTCGGCGGGGAGCTGTTTTTT	CASSASGFGGELFF
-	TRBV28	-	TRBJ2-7	TGTGCCAGCAGGGCGGTAGGATACGAGCAGTACTTC	CASRAVGYEQYF
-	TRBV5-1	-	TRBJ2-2	TGCGCCAGCAGCTTGAAACAGGGTGACACCGGGGAGCTGTTTTTT	CASSLKQGDTGELFF
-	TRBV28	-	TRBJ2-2	TGTGCCAGCAGTTTAAGACCGCAAGCCGGGGAGCTGTTTTTT	CASSLRPQAGELFF
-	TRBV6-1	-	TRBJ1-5	TGTGCCAGCTTACCGGGACAAAATCAGCCCCAGCATTTT	CASLPGQNQPQHF
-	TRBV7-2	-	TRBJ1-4	TGTGCCAGCAGCACTAAGAGGGCGGGTAATGAAAAACTGTTTTTT	CASSTKRAGNEKLFF
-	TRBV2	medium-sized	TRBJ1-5	TGTGCCAGCAGTGGACCGATCAATCAGCCCCAGCATTTT	CASSGPINQPQHF
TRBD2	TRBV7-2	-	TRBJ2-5	TGTGCCAGCAGCTTAATCCCTAGCGGGACGGAGACCCAGTACTTC	CASSLIPSGTETQYF
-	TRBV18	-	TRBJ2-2	TGTGCCAGCTCACCACTTGGGGCCACCGGGGAGCTGTTTTTT	CASSPLGATGELFF
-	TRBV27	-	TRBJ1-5	TGTGCCAGCAGCAGCCTCATGGGTAGCAATCAGCCCCAGCATTTT	CASSSLMGSNQPQHF
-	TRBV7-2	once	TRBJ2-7	TGTGCCAGCAGCTTAGTATCCAGTCTGGAGCAGTACTTC	CASSLVSSLEQYF
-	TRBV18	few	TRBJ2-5	TGTGCCAGCTCACCCCAAGAGACCCAGTACTTC	CASSPQETQYF
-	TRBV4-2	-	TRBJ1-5	TGTGCCAGCAGCTTCACAGGGAGTAATCAGCCCCAGCATTTT	CASSFTGSNQPQHF
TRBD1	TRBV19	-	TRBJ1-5	TGTGCCAGCCACGCCGGTCGACAGGGGGCGGGTGGTCAGCCCCAGCATTTT	CASHAGRQGAGGQPQHF
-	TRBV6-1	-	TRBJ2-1	TGTGCCAGCAGTGTTAGGGACACCAATGAGCAGTTCTTC	CASSVRDTNEQFF
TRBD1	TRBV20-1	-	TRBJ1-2	TGCAGTGCTAGGAAGGGGGCCGGCTACACCTTC	CSARKGAGYTF
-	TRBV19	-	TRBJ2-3	TGTGCCAGTAGTCGGCGAGTGGAGGGGCTGGCGCAGTATTTT	CASSRRVEGLAQYF
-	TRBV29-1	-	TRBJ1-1	TGCAGCGTTGAAGCGAACCGCGGTAGGGCTTTCTTT	CSVEANRGRAFF
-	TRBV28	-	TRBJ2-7	TGTGCCAGCAGTTTCAAAGACGAGCAGTACTTC	CASSFKDEQYF
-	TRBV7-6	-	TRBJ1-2	TGTGCCAGCAGCTTCCGCGGGGGAAGGGGAGAAGATGGCTACACCTTC	CASSFRGGRGEDGYTF
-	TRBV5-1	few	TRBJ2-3	TGCGCCAGCAGCTTGGTGGGACAAGCTCTCACAGATACGCAGTATTTT	CASSLVGQALTDTQYF
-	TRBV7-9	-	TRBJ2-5	TGTGCCAGCAGCTTAGCGGGGGGGGCAGAGACCCAGTACTTC	CASSLAGGAETQYF
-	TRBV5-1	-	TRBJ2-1	TGCGCCAGCAGCTTGGCCGGCTCTGGGGCCCTCGATGAGCAGTTCTTC	CASSLAGSGALDEQFF
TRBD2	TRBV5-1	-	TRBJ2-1	TGCGCCAGTAGCCTACAACCGGGACTAGCGGGATGGGAGCAGTTCTTC	CASSLQPGLAGWEQFF
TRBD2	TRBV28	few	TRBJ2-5	TGTGCCAGCAGTATTAAAGCGGGAGGGGCGAAGACCCAGTACTTC	CASSIKAGGAKTQYF
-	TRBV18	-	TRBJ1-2	TGTGCCAGCTCACCAGGGGCAGGCTATGGCTACACCTTC	CASSPGAGYGYTF
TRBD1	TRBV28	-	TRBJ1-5	TGTGCCAGCAGTTTAGGGGCAGGGGGCTTCAATCAGCCCCAGCATTTT	CASSLGAGGFNQPQHF
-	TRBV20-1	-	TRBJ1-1	TGCAGTGTTAGCCTAATTGAAGCTTTCTTT	CSVSLIEAFF